This T cell receptor (beta chain) was sequenced during a study of shared clonotypes between healthy human individuals. Researchers sequenced unsorted PBMC DNA using ten immunoSEQ deep assay plates. Authors' processing steps: There were no quality scores in the junction-only immunoSEQ sequences, so filtering differed. Only in-frame clones appear in the TCRdb table, and some are missing; sequencing was by immunoSEQ multiplex PCR. The V and J calls and clone size are taken from that table; D and trimming were inferred from the DNA. Here the sample spans 490,000 or so clones, about 82% being singletons. Study donors comprised healthy, HIV-negative adults devoid of recent acute infection or vaccination. Unsorted material relied on roughly 100 million PBMCs as the source of genomic DNA. The V end lost 0 bases, the J end lost 6 bases, and 5 bases lay between the germline ends. The CDR3 has 13 residues. Per germline, CDR1 SGHDN and CDR2 FVKESK.

This receptor was taken from a woman aged 40 to 50 in good health. Some clones in this sample may be carry-over from other donors' samples. Sequencing was performed on PBMCs. The rearrangement joins TRBV14 to TRBJ2-2; D uncertain. CDR3 protein: CASSQELAGELFF. CDR3 coding DNA: TGTGCCAGCAGCCAAGAGTTGGCCGGGGAGCTGTTTTTT.